This TCR beta chain comes out of a study of blood T cell repertoires in COVID-19. The assay was immunoSEQ multiplex PCR, and TCRdb's table has in-frame clones only and misses some. The sample lists approximately 54,000 clones; around 84% were seen once. From germline, CDR1 is MNHEY and CDR2 SMNVEV (reference sequence). V trimming: 7 bases; J trimming: 0 bases; junction bases outside the gene matches: 14. CDR3 length: 18 amino acids. Sequenced: peripheral blood. The receptor was derived from a man at least 80 years old with active COVID-19. The chain has TRBV27 and TRBJ2-2; 7 bases match TRBD1. CDR3 nucleotide sequence: TGTGCCAGCACCCGGACGGACAGGTTTTCAGCGAACACCGGGGAGCTGTTTTTT. Amino acids: CASTRTDRFSANTGELFF.